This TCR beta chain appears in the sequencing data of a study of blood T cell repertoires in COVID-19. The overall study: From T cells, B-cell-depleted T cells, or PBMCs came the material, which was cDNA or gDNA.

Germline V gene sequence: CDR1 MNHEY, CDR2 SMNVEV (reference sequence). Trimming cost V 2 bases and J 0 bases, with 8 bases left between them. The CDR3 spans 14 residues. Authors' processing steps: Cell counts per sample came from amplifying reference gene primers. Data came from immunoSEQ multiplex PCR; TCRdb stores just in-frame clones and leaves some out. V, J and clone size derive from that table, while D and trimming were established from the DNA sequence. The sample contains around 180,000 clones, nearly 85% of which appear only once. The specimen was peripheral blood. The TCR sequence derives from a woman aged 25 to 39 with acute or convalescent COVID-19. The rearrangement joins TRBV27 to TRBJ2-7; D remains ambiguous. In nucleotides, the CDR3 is TGTGCCAGCAGTTTAACCTACAGCTCCTACGAGCAGTACTTC. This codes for CASSLTYSSYEQYF.